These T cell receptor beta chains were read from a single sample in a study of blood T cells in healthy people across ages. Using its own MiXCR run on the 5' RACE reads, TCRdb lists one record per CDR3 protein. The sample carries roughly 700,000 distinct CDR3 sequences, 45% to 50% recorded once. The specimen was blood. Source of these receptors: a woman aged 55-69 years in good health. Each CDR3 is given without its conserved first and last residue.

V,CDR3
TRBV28,TSSSLAGGREQY
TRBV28,ASSLRGGFTDTQY
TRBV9,ASSVGGNRYEQF
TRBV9,ASSVAPSGSGEQF
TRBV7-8,ASSPRRGALYEQY
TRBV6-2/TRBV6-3,ASSYRQNYGYT
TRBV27,ASSPGDRGQPQH
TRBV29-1,SVGGTANTGELF
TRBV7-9,ASSQRGDGVLT
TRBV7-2,ASSLGQPGFYYEQY
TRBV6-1,ASIGAGLVNTQY
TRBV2,ASKGQGYEQY
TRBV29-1,SVDGDPGRAPNEQY
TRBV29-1,SVSGTSTDTQY
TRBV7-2,ASDVGAETQY
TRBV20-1,SARDSTLSSYNEQF
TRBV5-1,ASSRGQGKLYEQY
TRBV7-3,ASSLTAGNQPQH
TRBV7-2,ASSLGGFPQETQY
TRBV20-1,SATYTDTQY
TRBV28,ASKSRIGTGYRDTQY
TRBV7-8,ASSLGMEETQY
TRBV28,ASSLGTDTDTQY
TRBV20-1,SALGLLSYNEQF
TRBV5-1,ASSFAGVRTSGSNEQY
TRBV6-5,ACRGQGAGDTEAF
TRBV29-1,SVVPYGSGETQY
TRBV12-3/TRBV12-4,ACRGSYNEQF
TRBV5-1,ASSLVSGISSGANVPT
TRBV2,ASSESPSGPPY
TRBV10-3,AISVRQEETQY
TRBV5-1,ASRVATNEKLF
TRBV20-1,SARGSPGGRWETQY
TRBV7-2,ASSLRMNTEAF
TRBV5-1,ASIRDGNTDTQY
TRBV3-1,ASSQGFYRGLAGTFIQY
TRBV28,ASSRGWGVREETQY
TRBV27,ASRPSGGPYEQF
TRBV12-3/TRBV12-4,ASSQYSAGANVLT
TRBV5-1,ASSSGDPQPHYIQETQY
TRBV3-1,ASSHEGTYEQY
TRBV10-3,AIKAAAKGAEAF
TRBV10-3,AIRNKQGVDEAF
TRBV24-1,ATSDRQGRDTQY
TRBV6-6,ASSYSKGQRGEKLF
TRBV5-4,ASSSPGLATDTQY
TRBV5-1,ASRGYLYEQY
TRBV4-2,ASSQERLAGGPGDTQY
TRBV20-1,SGRQGWGNQPQH
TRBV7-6,ASSIQGAGGEQY
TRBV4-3,ASSQEGYGYT
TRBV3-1,ASSLSSLNTGELF
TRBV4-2,ASSQGQLENQPQH
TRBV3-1,ASSQGGRNEQF
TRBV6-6,ASSYIWTQETQY
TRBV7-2,ASSLGLGGLPSTQY
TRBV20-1,SARDGSGRPREQF
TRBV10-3,AISESARSPDTQY
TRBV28,ASSPRGGQPQH